The 2 T cell receptor beta chains in this list originate from one sample, sequenced in a study of cytomegalovirus exposure and HLA in healthy donors. The PCR made use of 60 Vbeta and 13 Jbeta primers. Generated by immunoSEQ multiplex PCR, the TCRdb table keeps only in-frame clones and is missing some. The sample holds some 94,000 clones, just under 70% seen once. The sequenced sample consisted of PBMCs. Receptors were obtained from a man aged 45 to 65 in good health and CMV-seronegative.

The chain carries TRBV15 and TRBJ1-2, with 9 bases lining up with TRBD1. The CDR3 extends over 12 amino acids. Germline V gives CDR1 LNHNV, CDR2 YYDKDF (reference sequence). J was trimmed by 7 bases and V by 3 bases; bases with no gene match: 0. DNA of the CDR3: TGTGCCACCAGCAGGGACAGGGGTGGCTACACCTTC. Its protein is CATSRDRGGYTF. The full variable domain, its missing parts supplied by reference TRBV15 and TRBJ1-2, is DAMVIQNPRYQVTQFGKPVTLSCSQTLNHNVMYWYQQKSSQAPKLLFHYYDKDFNNEADTPDNFQSRRPNTSFCFLDIRSPGLGDTAMYLCATSRDRGGYTFGSGTRLTVV.

This rearrangement joins TRBV11-2 to TRBJ1-5, with D unclear. Germline V gene data show CDR1 as SGHAT and CDR2 as FQNNGV. The CDR3 loop spans 15 amino acids. Trimming cost V 1 base and J 6 bases, with 13 bases left between them. CDR3 sequence reads: CASSLAAGVGQPQHF. DNA for the CDR3: TGTGCCAGCAGCTTAGCGGCAGGCGTTGGTCAGCCCCAGCATTTT.